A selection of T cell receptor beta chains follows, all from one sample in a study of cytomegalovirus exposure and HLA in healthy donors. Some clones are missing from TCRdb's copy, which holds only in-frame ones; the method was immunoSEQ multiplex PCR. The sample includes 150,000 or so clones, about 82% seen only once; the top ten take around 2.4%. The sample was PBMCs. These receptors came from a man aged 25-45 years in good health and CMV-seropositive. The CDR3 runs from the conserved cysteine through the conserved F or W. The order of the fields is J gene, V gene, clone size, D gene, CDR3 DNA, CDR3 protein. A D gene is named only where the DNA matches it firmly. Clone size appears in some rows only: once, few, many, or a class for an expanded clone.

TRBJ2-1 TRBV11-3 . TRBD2 TGTGCCAGCAGCCCAAGGACTAGCCCCAATGAGCAGTTCTTC CASSPRTSPNEQFF
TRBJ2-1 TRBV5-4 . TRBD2 TGTGCCAGCAGCGCAAAGACTAGCGGCTCCTACAATGAGCAGTTCTTC CASSAKTSGSYNEQFF
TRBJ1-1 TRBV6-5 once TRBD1 TGTGCCAGCCGTGGCCGACAGGGCAACACTGAAGCTTTCTTT CASRGRQGNTEAFF
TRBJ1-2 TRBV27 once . TGTGCCAGCAGTTTAGGAGGGACTCTCTATGGCTACACCTTC CASSLGGTLYGYTF
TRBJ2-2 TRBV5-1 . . TGCGCCAGCAGCCCCGGACTGGGCCCGAACACCGGGGAGCTGTTTTTT CASSPGLGPNTGELFF
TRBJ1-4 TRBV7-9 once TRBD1 TGTGCCAGCAGCCCACAGGGGGGTTTCGGAAAACTGTTTTTT CASSPQGGFGKLFF
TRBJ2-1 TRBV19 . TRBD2 TGTGCCAGTAGTATACTAGCGGCTTTGTCCGACAATGAGCAGTTCTTC CASSILAALSDNEQFF
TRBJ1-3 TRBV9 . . TGTGCCAGCAGCGTAGGAGTGCCCTCTGGAAACACCATATATTTT CASSVGVPSGNTIYF
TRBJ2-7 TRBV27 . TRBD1 TGTGCCAGCAGTTTATCCGACAGGGGGTTTCCCTACGAGCAGTACTTC CASSLSDRGFPYEQYF
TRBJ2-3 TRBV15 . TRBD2 TGTGCCACCAGCAGAGTTGCGGGGGGCGTAGATACGCAGTATTTT CATSRVAGGVDTQYF
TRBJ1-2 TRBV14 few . TGTGCCAGCAGCCCCGAATGGGCAGTGGGCTACACCTTC CASSPEWAVGYTF
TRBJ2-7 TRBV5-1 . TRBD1 TGCGCCAGCAGCCCGATGGACAGGGGCCCCTACGAGCAGTACTTC CASSPMDRGPYEQYF
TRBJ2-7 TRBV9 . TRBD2 TGTGCCAGCAGCGTAGGTCCCCTGACTAGCGATTACGAGCAGTACTTC CASSVGPLTSDYEQYF
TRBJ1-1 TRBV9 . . TGTGCCAGCAGCGTTAGAGGGGGGGACACTGAAGCTTTCTTT CASSVRGGDTEAFF
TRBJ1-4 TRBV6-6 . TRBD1 TGTGCCAGCAGCGACAGGGGGCAGGCTAATGAAAAACTGTTTTTT CASSDRGQANEKLFF
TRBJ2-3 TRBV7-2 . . TGTGCCAGCAGCTTCACTAGTATCGCTAGCACAGATACGCAGTATTTT CASSFTSIASTDTQYF
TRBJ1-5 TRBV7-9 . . TGTGCCAGCAGCTCAACCGAGGCGGGGAATCAGCCCCAGCATTTT CASSSTEAGNQPQHF
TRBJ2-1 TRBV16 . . TGTGCCAGCAGCCAGTCACAGGGAAACTCCTACAATGAGCAGTTCTTC CASSQSQGNSYNEQFF
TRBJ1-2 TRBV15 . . TGTGCCACCAGCGGTCGAGACTTCCGGGATGGCTACACCTTC CATSGRDFRDGYTF
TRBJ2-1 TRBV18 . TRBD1 TGTGCCAGCTCCGTGGGGGACAGGGACAATGAGCAGTTCTTC CASSVGDRDNEQFF
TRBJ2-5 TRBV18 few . TGTGCCAGCTCACCAGAGGAGACCCAGTACTTC CASSPEETQYF
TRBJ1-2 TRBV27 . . TGTGCCAGCAGTTTAGTCAGGGCTGGCTACACCTTC CASSLVRAGYTF
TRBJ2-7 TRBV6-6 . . TGTGCCAGCAGCCAGGGGTCGTTAAACTCCTACGAGCAGTACTTC CASSQGSLNSYEQYF
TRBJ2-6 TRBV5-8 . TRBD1 TGTGCCAGCAGCCGACAGGGGCTTAACTCTGGGGCCAACGTCCTGACTTTC CASSRQGLNSGANVLTF
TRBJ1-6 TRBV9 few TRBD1 TGTGCCAGCAGCCCGCGGACAGGGAGTTCACCCCTCCACTTT CASSPRTGSSPLHF
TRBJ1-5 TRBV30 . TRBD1 TGTGCCTGGAGTGTGATGGCTCAGTTCGAGACGGGACAGGGGGTTACTCAGCCCCAGCATTTT CAWSVMAQFETGQGVTQPQHF
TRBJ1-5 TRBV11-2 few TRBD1 TGTGCCAGCAGCCCGGACAGGGACAATCAGCCCCAGCATTTT CASSPDRDNQPQHF
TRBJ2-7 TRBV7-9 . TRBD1 TGTGCCAGCAGCGCGACAGGGAGAAAACTCTACGAGCAGTACTTC CASSATGRKLYEQYF